This T cell receptor beta chain was recorded in a study of vaccination and CD4 T cells after COVID-19. As for the study in general: No peptide, an HIV-1 Nef pool, or a CEFX pool was what each control culture received.

On this clonotype itself: As yet, its antigen is unknown.

The study sequenced cultured CD4+ T cell DNA using the Oncomine TCR Beta short-read assay. MiXCR was run by TCRdb on the PCR reads, yielding one entry per CDR3 protein. In the table there are about 7,000 distinct CDR3 sequences, approximately 32% of which are singletons. Regarding treatment: roughly nine-day PBMC culture with coronavirus spike peptide pools or control peptides (ViraFEST assay). CD4+ T cells that came from the unexposed donor were collected before the COVID-19 pandemic (2011-2018). Peptide-pool expansion of antigen-specific T cells preceded TCR sequencing in ViraFEST. Whole-study results and caveats: When vaccine-specific clones from convalescent patients were examined, 304 of 307 were spike mono-reactive.

The V end lost 3 bases, the J end lost 7 bases, and 13 bases lay between the germline ends. Per germline, CDR1 SGHAT and CDR2 FQDESV (reference sequence). The CDR3 covers 14 residues. Material for sequencing was CD4+ T cells from blood, cultured in vitro. The source is a human donor in good health. The chain couples TRBV11-1 to TRBJ2-1; no clear D gene. Here the CDR3 reads CASSLDLTANEQFF. As DNA, the CDR3 is TGTGCCAGCAGCTTGGACCTCACCGCGAATGAGCAGTTCTTC.